These 7 T cell receptor beta chains came from one sample sequenced in a study of graft-versus-host responses after intestinal transplantation. TCRdb keeps only in-frame clones here, not all; method: immunoSEQ multiplex PCR. The repertoire holds about 20,000 clones, with 86% as singletons. This material consisted of bone marrow, taken approximately 130 days after transplant. These receptors were taken from a human patient who received an intestinal transplant, so some T cells may come from the graft donor.

Worth noting for this clone: Sequence at one end of the junction differs from germline and may be a read error. J is TRBJ2-4 and V is TRBV7-9; 7 nucleotides match TRBD1. The germline CDR1 and CDR2 sequences are SEHNR and FQNEAQ (reference sequence). CDR3 length: 13 amino acids. The CDR3 spells CVSSFDRDDIQYF. CDR3 nucleotides: TGTGTCAGCAGCTTCGACAGGGATGACATTCAGTACTTC.

The CDR3 spells CASSWGLAGNEQFF. The CDR3 region has the DNA TGTGCCAGCAGCTGGGGCCTAGCGGGCAATGAGCAGTTCTTC. This sequence joins TRBV13 and TRBJ2-1, with TRBD2 matching over 8 bases. J was trimmed by 6 bases and V by 4 bases; bases with no gene match: 5. Germline values: CDR1 PRHDT, CDR2 FYEKMQ (reference sequence). There are 14 residues in the CDR3. Full variable domain (missing parts from reference TRBV13 and TRBJ2-1): AAGVIQSPRHLIKEKRETATLKCYPIPRHDTVYWYQQGPGQDPQFLISFYEKMQSDKGSIPDRFSAQQFSDYHSELNMSSLELGDSALYFCASSWGLAGNEQFFGPGTRLTVL.

This rearrangement joins TRBV7-9 to TRBJ1-2, with TRBD1 matching 7 bases. Germline V gives CDR1 SEHNR, CDR2 FQNEAQ (reference sequence). CDR3 length: 15 residues. Trimming cost V 5 bases and J 4 bases; bases outside gene matches: 10. For the CDR3, the DNA is TGTGCCAGCAGCCCAATAAGAGGGGGCGGCTATGGCTACACCTTC. Translation gives CASSPIRGGGYGYTF. Combining the CDR3 with reference TRBV7-9 and TRBJ1-2 gives the whole variable domain DTGVSQNPRHKITKRGQNVTFRCDPISEHNRLYWYRQTLGQGPEFLTYFQNEAQLEKSRLLSDRFSAERPKGSFSTLEIQRTEQGDSAMYLCASSPIRGGGYGYTFGSGTRLTVV.

The rearrangement joins TRBV27 to TRBJ2-2; 10 nucleotides align to TRBD1. CDR1 and CDR2 (germline): MNHEY, SMNVEV (reference sequence). This CDR3 comprises 15 residues. V trimming: 3 bases; J trimming: 5 bases; junction bases outside the gene matches: 3. In DNA, the CDR3 is TGTGCCAGCAGTTTTAGACAGGGGGCAACCGGGGAGCTGTTTTTT. Its protein is CASSFRQGATGELFF.

By sample share, this clone is medium-sized. This chain connects TRBV6-5 to TRBJ2-7; the D gene is possibly TRBD2 (5 bases). Germline CDR1 reads MNHEY; CDR2 reads SVGAGI. Trimming shortened V by 0 bases and J by 0 bases, and 9 bases separated the two germline ends. CDR3 length equals 15 residues. The CDR3 DNA reads TGTGCCAGCAGTTACTCCAGCGGTAGCTCCTACGAGCAGTACTTC. Translation: CASSYSSGSSYEQYF.

This chain links TRBV6-5 with TRBJ2-7; tentatively, D is TRBD1 or TRBD2 (5 bases each). CDR1 and CDR2 from the germline V gene are MNHEY and SVGAGI. V was clipped by 9 bases and J by 3 bases, with 15 bases between them. The CDR3 consists of 13 residues. In DNA form, the CDR3 reads TGTGCCAGTAGAAGGGGAGTGGGCTACGAGCAGTACTTC. Its protein product is CASRRGVGYEQYF.

This chain connects TRBV11-2 to TRBJ1-2; D is perhaps TRBD1 (6 bases). V was cut by 1 base and J by 2 bases, with 11 bases left in between. The CDR3 is 15 amino acids. The germline CDR1 and CDR2 sequences are SGHAT and FQNNGV. CDR3 nucleotides: TGTGCCAGCAGCTTAGCTCGGACAGAAAACTATGGCTACACCTTC. Translating it yields CASSLARTENYGYTF.